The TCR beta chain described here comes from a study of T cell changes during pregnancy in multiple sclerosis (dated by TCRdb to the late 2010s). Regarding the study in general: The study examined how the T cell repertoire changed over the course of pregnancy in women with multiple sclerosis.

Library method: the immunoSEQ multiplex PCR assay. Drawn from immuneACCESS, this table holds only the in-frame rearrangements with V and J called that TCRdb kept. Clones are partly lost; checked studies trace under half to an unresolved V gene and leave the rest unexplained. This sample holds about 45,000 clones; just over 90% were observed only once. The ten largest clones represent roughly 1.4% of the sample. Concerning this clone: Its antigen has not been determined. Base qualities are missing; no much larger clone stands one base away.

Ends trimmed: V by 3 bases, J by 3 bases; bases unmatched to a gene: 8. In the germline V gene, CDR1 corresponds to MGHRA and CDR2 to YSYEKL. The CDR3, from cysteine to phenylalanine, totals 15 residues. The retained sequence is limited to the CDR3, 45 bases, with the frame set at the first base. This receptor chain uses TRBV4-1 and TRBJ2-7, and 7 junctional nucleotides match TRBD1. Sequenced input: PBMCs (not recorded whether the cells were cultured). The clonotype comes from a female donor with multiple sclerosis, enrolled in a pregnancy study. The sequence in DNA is TGCGCCAGCAGCCACGTGGGACAGTCGCACTACGAGCAGTACTTC. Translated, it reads CASSHVGQSHYEQYF.